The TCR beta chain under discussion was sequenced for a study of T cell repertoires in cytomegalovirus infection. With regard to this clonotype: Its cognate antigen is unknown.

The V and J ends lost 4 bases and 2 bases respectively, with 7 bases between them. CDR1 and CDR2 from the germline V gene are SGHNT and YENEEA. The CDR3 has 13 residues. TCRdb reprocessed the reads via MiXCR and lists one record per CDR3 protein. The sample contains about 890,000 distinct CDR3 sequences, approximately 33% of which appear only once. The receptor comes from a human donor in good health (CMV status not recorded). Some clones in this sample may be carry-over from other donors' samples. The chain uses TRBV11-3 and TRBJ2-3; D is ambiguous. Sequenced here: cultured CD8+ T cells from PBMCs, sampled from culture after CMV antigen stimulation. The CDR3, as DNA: TGTGCCAGCAGCTGGGCCACCACAGATACGCAGTATTTT. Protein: CASSWATTDTQYF.